This T cell receptor beta chain was sequenced during a study of beta chain features in type 1 diabetes. Study-wide results and caveats: Sequencing used cDNA, and cells with high TCR expression could therefore be over-represented. A potential PCR bias toward shorter templates would be equal in patient and control samples. TCRB CDR3s were moderately but significantly shorter in Type 1 diabetes patients in all four CD4+ subsets. A closer apparent resemblance between naive, central memory and Treg TCRB repertoires was seen in patients than in healthy donors.

A word on this clone: Its target is unknown.

CDR1 is SGDLS and CDR2 is YYNGEE in the germline V gene. V shed 0 bases and J shed 2 bases, with 15 bases lying between them. The CDR3 has 16 residues. Reverse transcription of all isolated RNA meant that expressed TCRB transcripts were sequenced. Measured with immunoSEQ multiplex PCR; TCRdb has only the in-frame clones, and not every one. The sample carries 680,000 or so clones, roughly 13% recorded once. There was one heparinised blood draw per donor, averaging approximately 120 mL. V usage is TRBV9 and J usage is TRBJ2-7; TRBD1 might be the D (6 bases). This receptor was taken from a man between 18 and 35 years old with type 1 diabetes. The sequencing input was naive CD4+ T cells from blood. CDR3: CASSVEGRGSPYEQYF. DNA of the CDR3: TGTGCCAGCAGCGTAGAGGGCAGGGGTTCTCCCTACGAGCAGTACTTC.